This T cell receptor beta chain was recorded in a study of blood T cell repertoires in COVID-19. Data came from immunoSEQ multiplex PCR; TCRdb stores just in-frame clones and leaves some out. The sample lists 70,000 to 95,000 clones, nearly 95% occurring once. This clone appeared once. Input material: peripheral blood. The TCR originated in a human donor with active COVID-19. The donor label of this sample is uncertain.

The CDR3 loop reads CASSKPGLATYEQYF. The CDR3 DNA follows: TGTGCCAGCAGCAAACCGGGACTAGCTACCTACGAGCAGTACTTC. The rearrangement uses TRBV7-2 and TRBJ2-7; 9 bases align to TRBD2. Germline V gene lookup returns CDR1 SGHTA and CDR2 FQGNSA. Trimming cost V 5 bases and J 2 bases; bases outside gene matches: 7. This CDR3 is 15 amino acids long.